This entry lists 18 T cell receptor beta chains sequenced from one sample in a study of blood T cell repertoires in COVID-19. Some clones are missing from TCRdb's copy, which holds only in-frame ones; the method was immunoSEQ multiplex PCR. The sample has some 200,000 clones; less than 90% are singletons. Sequences were obtained from peripheral blood. The receptors derive from an elderly woman with COVID-19, enrolled during active disease.

The rearrangement joins TRBV28 to TRBJ1-1, with TRBD1 matching over 8 bases. The CDR3 loop spans 12 amino acids. Germline V gene lookup returns CDR1 MDHEN and CDR2 SYDVKM. V shed 7 bases, J shed 9 bases, and the junction held 7 bases outside the gene matches. Written as DNA, the CDR3 is TGTGCCAGCATAAGACAGGGGATACAAGCTTTCTTT. This encodes CASIRQGIQAFF.

V gene TRBV5-1 combines with J gene TRBJ1-2, with 7 nucleotides matching TRBD1. The junction had 3 bases not matched to a gene; V was cut back by 0 bases and J by 4 bases. The CDR3 is 14 amino acids. CDR1 is SGHRS and CDR2 is YFSETQ in the germline V gene. For the CDR3, the DNA is TGCGCCAGCAGCTTGGAACAGGGGATCTATGGCTACACCTTC. Amino acid sequence: CASSLEQGIYGYTF.

The rearrangement joins TRBV2 to TRBJ1-5, with unresolved D. The V end was cut by 6 bases, the J end by 7 bases, with 10 bases between. This CDR3 region has 12 residues. Germline-derived CDR1 and CDR2 are SNHLY and FYNNEI. The CDR3 DNA is TGTGCCAGCAGGTATACCGGGCAGCCCCAGCATTTT. It is translated as CASRYTGQPQHF.

V gene TRBV6-5 combines with J gene TRBJ2-3; the match to TRBD2 covers 8 bases. V shed 11 bases and J 2 bases; nucleotides not matched to a gene: 12. The CDR3 runs 15 residues. The germline CDR1 and CDR2 sequences are MNHEY and SVGAGI. CDR3 bases: TGTGCCGGATCCGGGACTAGGAGTTCCACAGATACGCAGTATTTT. It specifies CAGSGTRSSTDTQYF.

Here the CDR3 DNA reads TGTGCCAGCAGCCGGGACAGCCGAGTGGAGTACTTC. Its translation: CASSRDSRVEYF. The chain links TRBV12-3 or TRBV12-4 to TRBJ2-7, with 7 positions matching TRBD1. The CDR3 has 12 amino acids. V was pared by 6 bases and J by 11 bases, with 10 bases of the junction left unmatched.

The CDR3 spells CSVEGVDTSTDTQYF. As DNA, the CDR3 is TGCAGCGTTGAAGGGGTGGACACAAGCACAGATACGCAGTATTTT. V and J are TRBV29-1 and TRBJ2-3, with D perhaps TRBD1 (5 bases). Trimming removed 1 base from V and 0 bases from J, with 11 bases in between. In germline, CDR1 is SQVTM, CDR2 ANQGSEA. The CDR3 sequence is 15 residues long.

A few counts support this clone. This chain links TRBV5-1 with TRBJ1-1; D unresolved. The CDR3 spans 13 residues. Germline V gene data show CDR1 as SGHRS and CDR2 as YFSETQ. Trimming removed 0 bases at V and 5 bases at J, with 8 bases between. CDR3 region: CASSLGTLTEAFF. CDR3 coding DNA: TGCGCCAGCAGCTTGGGGACTTTGACTGAAGCTTTCTTT.

The chain employs TRBV29-1 and TRBJ2-5, with D tentatively TRBD1 (5 bases). The CDR3 runs to 13 residues. V shed 6 bases and J shed 5 bases, with 16 bases lying between them. Germline CDR1 SQVTM, CDR2 ANQGSEA. The CDR3 DNA sequence: TGCAGCGTAAACAGGATCGATAGGGAGACCCAGTACTTC. Protein product: CSVNRIDRETQYF.

The chain uses TRBV6-6 and TRBJ1-3; the match to TRBD1 covers 7 bases. CDR1 MNHNY and CDR2 SVGAGI come from the germline V gene (reference sequence). The CDR3 is 15 residues long. Trimming took 2 bases from V and 1 from J; bases not matched to a gene: 2. CDR3 nucleotides: TGTGCCAGCAGTTACATGACAGGGTCTGGAAACACCATATATTTT. As protein: CASSYMTGSGNTIYF.

V and J are TRBV3-1 (or the pseudogene TRBV3-2) and TRBJ1-4; D gene uncertain. This CDR3 contains 16 residues. With 0 bases removed from V and 5 bases from J, the gap between germline ends came to 13 bases. CDR1 is LGHDT and CDR2 is YNNKEL in the germline V gene (reference sequence). The CDR3 nucleotides are TGTGCCAGCAGCCAAGATCCCCGGGGAGGGAATGAAAAACTGTTTTTT. It is translated as CASSQDPRGGNEKLFF.

The chain uses TRBV6-5 and TRBJ1-1; TRBD1 is a possible D gene (5 bases). The germline V gene encodes CDR1 MNHEY and CDR2 SVGAGI. V lost 0 bases and J 1 base, leaving 9 bases between the germline ends. This CDR3 region has 15 residues. This chain's CDR3 is CASSYSGQGNTEAFF. CDR3 DNA sequence: TGTGCCAGCAGTTACTCGGGTCAGGGGAACACTGAAGCTTTCTTT.

V usage is TRBV19 and J usage is TRBJ1-5, with 8 bases matching TRBD1. Germline CDR1 LNHDA, CDR2 SQIVND (reference sequence). This CDR3 region has 13 residues. V was pared by 9 bases and J by 6 bases, with 7 bases of the junction left unmatched. DNA for the CDR3: TGTGCCAGGAAGACAGGGACAGGTCAGCCCCAGCATTTT. Translation gives CARKTGTGQPQHF.

V usage is TRBV11-2 and J usage is TRBJ1-6; 9 bases agree with TRBD1. Trimming removed 5 bases from V and 0 bases from J; junction bases left unmatched: 8. This CDR3 comprises 18 residues. Germline loops: CDR1 SGHAT, CDR2 FQNNGV. CDR3 nucleotide sequence: TGTGCCAGCAGCCAAGGGACAGGGTTAGACTCCTATAATTCACCCCTCCACTTT. It is translated as CASSQGTGLDSYNSPLHF.

The chain carries TRBV9 and TRBJ2-3, with unresolved D. Germline loops: CDR1 SGDLS, CDR2 YYNGEE. The length of the CDR3 is 14 residues. Trimming stripped 0 bases from V and 1 base from J, with 6 bases between. The chain's CDR3 is CASSVDTRTDTQYF. CDR3 DNA sequence: TGTGCCAGCAGCGTAGACACCCGCACAGATACGCAGTATTTT.

CDR3 amino acids: CASSRDSRTDTQYF. The CDR3 nucleotides read TGCGCCAGCAGCAGGGACTCCCGCACAGATACGCAGTATTTT. This chain uses TRBV5-1 with TRBJ2-3; D possibly corresponds to TRBD2 (6 bases). The germline V gene has CDR1 SGHRS and CDR2 YFSETQ. Trimming took 4 bases from V and 1 from J, leaving 10 bases between them. The CDR3 loop spans 14 amino acids. The entire variable domain, with the rest obtained from reference TRBV5-1 and TRBJ2-3, is as follows: KAGVTQTPRYLIKTRGQQVTLSCSPISGHRSVSWYQQTPGQGLQFLFEYFSETQRNKGNFPGRFSGRQFSNSRSEMNVSTLELGDSALYLCASSRDSRTDTQYFGPGTRLTVL.

This clone was counted once. The chain couples TRBV7-9 to TRBJ1-6; tentatively, D is TRBD1 (5 bases). CDR1 SEHNR and CDR2 FQNEAQ come from the germline V gene (reference sequence). The germline V and J ends were trimmed by 7 bases and 7 bases, with 14 bases remaining between them. CDR3 length: 14 amino acids. The CDR3 reads CASTSSGGNSPLHF. In DNA form, the CDR3 reads TGTGCCAGCACCTCTTCGGGGGGAAATTCACCCCTCCACTTT.

This chain links TRBV3-1 (or the pseudogene TRBV3-2) with TRBJ1-1, with no clear D. Trimming took 8 bases from V and 8 from J, leaving 12 bases between them. CDR3 length: 11 amino acids. From germline, CDR1 is LGHDT and CDR2 YNNKEL (reference sequence). Written as DNA, the CDR3 is TGTGCCAGCTGGGAGGCCGGGGAAGCTTTCTTT. It encodes CASWEAGEAFF.

V gene TRBV5-4 combines with J gene TRBJ2-5, with TRBD2 matching over 9 bases. Germline V lookup: CDR1 SGHNT, CDR2 YYREEE (reference sequence). This CDR3 is built from 15 residues. V trimming: 2 bases; J trimming: 5 bases; junction bases outside the gene matches: 7. DNA for the CDR3: TGTGCCAGCAGCTTTATTGGCGGGGGGGCGGAGACCCAGTACTTC. This translates into CASSFIGGGAETQYF.